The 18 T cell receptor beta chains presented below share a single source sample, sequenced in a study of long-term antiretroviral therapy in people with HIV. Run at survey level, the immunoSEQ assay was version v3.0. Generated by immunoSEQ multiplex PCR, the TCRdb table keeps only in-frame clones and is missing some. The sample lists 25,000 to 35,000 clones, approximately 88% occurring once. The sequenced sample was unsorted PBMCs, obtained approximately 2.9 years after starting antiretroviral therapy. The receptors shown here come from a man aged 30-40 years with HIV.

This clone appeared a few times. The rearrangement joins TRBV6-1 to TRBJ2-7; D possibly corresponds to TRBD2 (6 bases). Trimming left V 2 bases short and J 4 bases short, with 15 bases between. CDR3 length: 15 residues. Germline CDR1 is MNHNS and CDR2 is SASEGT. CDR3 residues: CASSELALAEYEQYF. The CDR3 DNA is TGTGCCAGCAGTGAATTGGCACTAGCAGAATACGAGCAGTACTTC.

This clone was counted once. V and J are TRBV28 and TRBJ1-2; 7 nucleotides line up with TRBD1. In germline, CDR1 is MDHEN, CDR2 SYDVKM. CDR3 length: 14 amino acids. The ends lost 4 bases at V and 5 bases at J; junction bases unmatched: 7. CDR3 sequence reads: CASSSAGGGYGYTF. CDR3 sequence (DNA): TGTGCCAGCAGTTCGGCAGGGGGGGGGTATGGCTACACCTTC.

In DNA, the CDR3 is TGTGCCAGCAGCTCCACGGTGGGGAACACTGAAGCTTTCTTT. Its protein product is CASSSTVGNTEAFF. The genes are TRBV5-5 and TRBJ1-1; D is undetermined. Trimming removed 3 bases at V and 1 base at J, with 10 bases between. Germline-derived CDR1 and CDR2 are SGHKS and YYEKEE (reference sequence). The CDR3 sequence is 14 residues long.

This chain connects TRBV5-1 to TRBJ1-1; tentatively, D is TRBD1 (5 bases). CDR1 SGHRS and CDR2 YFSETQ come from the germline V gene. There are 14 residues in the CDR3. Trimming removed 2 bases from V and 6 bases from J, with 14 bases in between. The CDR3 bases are TGCGCCAGCAGCTTACAATATAGGGGATCTGAAGCTTTCTTT. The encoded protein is CASSLQYRGSEAFF.

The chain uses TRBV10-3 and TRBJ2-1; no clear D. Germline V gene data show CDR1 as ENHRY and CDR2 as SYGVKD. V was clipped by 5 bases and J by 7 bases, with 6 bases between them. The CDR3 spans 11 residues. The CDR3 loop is CAISFGNEQFF. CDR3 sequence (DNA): TGTGCCATCAGTTTCGGAAATGAGCAGTTCTTC.

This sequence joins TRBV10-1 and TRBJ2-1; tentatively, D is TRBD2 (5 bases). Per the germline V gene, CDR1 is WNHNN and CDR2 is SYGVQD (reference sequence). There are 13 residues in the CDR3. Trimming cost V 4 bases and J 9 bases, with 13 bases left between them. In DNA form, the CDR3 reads TGCGCCAGCAGTGTAGGACTGGCCAGTGAGCAGTTCTTC. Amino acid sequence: CASSVGLASEQFF.

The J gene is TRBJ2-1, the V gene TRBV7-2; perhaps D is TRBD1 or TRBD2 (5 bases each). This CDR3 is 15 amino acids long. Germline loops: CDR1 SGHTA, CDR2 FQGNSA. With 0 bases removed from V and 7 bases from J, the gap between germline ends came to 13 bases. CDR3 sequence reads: CASSLAPGAPNEQFF. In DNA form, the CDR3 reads TGTGCCAGCAGCTTAGCTCCCGGGGCCCCTAATGAGCAGTTCTTC.

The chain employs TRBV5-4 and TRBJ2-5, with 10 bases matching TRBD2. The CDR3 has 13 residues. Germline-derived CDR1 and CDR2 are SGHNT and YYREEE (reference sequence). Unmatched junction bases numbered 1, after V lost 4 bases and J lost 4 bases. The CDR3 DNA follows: TGTGCCAGCAGCGCTAGCGGGAGAGAGACCCAGTACTTC. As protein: CASSASGRETQYF.

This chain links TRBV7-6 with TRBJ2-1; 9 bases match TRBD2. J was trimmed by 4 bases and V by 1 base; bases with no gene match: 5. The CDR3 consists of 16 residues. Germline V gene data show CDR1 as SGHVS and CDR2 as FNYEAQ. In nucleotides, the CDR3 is TGTGCCAGCAGCTTAGGCGGGAGGGCCCCTTACAATGAGCAGTTCTTC. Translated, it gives CASSLGGRAPYNEQFF. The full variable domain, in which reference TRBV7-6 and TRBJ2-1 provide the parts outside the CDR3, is GAGVSQSPRYKVTKRGQDVALRCDPISGHVSLYWYRQALGQGPEFLTYFNYEAQQDKSGLPNDRFSAERPEGSISTLTIQRTEQRDSAMYRCASSLGGRAPYNEQFFGPGTRLTVL.

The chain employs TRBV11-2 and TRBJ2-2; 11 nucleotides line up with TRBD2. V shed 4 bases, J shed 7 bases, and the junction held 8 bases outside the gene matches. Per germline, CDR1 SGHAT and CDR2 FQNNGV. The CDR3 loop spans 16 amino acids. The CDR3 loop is CASSSRATSGNGELFF. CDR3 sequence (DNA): TGTGCCAGCAGCTCTCGGGCGACTAGCGGGAACGGGGAGCTGTTTTTT.

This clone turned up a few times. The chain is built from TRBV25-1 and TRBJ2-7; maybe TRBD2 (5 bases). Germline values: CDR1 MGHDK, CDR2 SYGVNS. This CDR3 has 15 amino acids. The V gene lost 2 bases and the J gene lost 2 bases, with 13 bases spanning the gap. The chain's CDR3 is CASSEPTRAPYEQYF. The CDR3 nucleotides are TGTGCCAGCAGTGAACCCACGCGGGCCCCCTACGAGCAGTACTTC.

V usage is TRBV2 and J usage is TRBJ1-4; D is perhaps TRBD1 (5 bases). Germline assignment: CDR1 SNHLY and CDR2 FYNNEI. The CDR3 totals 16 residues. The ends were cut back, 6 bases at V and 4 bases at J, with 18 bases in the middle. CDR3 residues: CASRPRAGTINEKLFF. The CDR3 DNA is TGTGCCAGCAGGCCCCGGGCCGGGACGATTAATGAAAAACTGTTTTTT.

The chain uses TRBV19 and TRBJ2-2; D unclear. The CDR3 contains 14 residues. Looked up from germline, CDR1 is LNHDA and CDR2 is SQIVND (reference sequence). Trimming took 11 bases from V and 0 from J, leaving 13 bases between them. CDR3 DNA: TGTGCCGCCGCCCTAGTGGCGAACACCGGGGAGCTGTTTTTT. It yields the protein CAAALVANTGELFF.

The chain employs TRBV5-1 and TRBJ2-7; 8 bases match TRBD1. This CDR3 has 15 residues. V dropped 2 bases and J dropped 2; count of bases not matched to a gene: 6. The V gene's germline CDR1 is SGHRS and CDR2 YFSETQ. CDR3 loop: CASSFGQGKAYEQYF. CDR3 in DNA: TGCGCCAGCAGCTTTGGACAGGGCAAGGCCTACGAGCAGTACTTC.

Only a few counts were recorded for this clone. CDR3 sequence: CASSLEGTGTYGYTF. The CDR3 DNA sequence: TGCGCCAGCAGCTTGGAAGGGACAGGGACCTATGGCTACACCTTC. The V and J genes are TRBV5-1 and TRBJ1-2, with 9 bases lining up with TRBD1. Germline CDR1 and CDR2: SGHRS and YFSETQ. The CDR3 sequence is 15 residues long. Losses at the gene ends were 0 bases for V and 4 bases for J; bases not matched to a gene: 4.

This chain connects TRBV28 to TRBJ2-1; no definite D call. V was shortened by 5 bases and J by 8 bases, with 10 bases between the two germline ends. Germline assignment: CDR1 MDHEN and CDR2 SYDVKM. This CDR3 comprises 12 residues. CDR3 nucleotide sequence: TGTGCCAGCAGTCCAGATTCCCATGAGCAGTTCTTC. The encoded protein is CASSPDSHEQFF.

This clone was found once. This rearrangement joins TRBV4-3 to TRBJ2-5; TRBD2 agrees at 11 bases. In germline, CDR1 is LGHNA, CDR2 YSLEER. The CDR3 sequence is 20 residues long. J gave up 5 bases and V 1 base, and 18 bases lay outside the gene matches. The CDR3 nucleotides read TGCGCCAGCAGCCAAGTAAGGGGAAGGGGACTAGCGGCTATGAGGGAGACCCAGTACTTC. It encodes CASSQVRGRGLAAMRETQYF.

As DNA, the CDR3 is TGTGCCAGTAGGGGGGGACAGGGAGGTCTTCAGCCCCAGCATTTT. Translation: CASRGGQGGLQPQHF. The rearrangement links TRBV19 to TRBJ1-5; 9 bases map to TRBD1. The ends lost 6 bases at V and 6 bases at J; junction bases unmatched: 9. The CDR3 is made up of 15 amino acids. The germline V gene has CDR1 LNHDA and CDR2 SQIVND (reference sequence).